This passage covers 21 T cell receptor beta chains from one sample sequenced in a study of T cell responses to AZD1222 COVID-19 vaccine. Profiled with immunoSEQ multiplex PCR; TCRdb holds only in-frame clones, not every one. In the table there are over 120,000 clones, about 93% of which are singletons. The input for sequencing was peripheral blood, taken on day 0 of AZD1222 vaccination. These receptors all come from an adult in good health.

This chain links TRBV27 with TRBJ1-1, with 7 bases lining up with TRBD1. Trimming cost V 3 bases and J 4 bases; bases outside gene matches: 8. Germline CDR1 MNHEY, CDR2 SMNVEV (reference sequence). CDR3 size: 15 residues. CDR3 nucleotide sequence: TGTGCCAGCAGTTTCTCGACAGGGTTGGCCACTGAAGCTTTCTTT. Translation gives CASSFSTGLATEAFF.

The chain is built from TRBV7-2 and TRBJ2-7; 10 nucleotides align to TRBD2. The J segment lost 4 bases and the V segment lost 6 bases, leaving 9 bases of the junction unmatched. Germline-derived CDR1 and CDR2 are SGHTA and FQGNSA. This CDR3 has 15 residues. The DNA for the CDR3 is TGTGCCAGCAGTGGTAAGCGGGAGGGGCCTTACGAGCAGTACTTC. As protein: CASSGKREGPYEQYF. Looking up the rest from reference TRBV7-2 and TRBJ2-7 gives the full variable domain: GAGVSQSPSNKVTEKGKDVELRCDPISGHTALYWYRQSLGQGLEFLIYFQGNSAPDKSGLPSDRFSAERTGGSVSTLTIQRTQQEDSAVYLCASSGKREGPYEQYFGPGTRLTVT.

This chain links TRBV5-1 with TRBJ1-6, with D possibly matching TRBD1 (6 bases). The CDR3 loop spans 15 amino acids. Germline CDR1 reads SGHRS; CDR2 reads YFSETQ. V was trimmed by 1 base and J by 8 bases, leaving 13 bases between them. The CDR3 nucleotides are TGCGCCAGCAGCTTGTCCACAGGGACGGATTCACCCCTCCACTTT. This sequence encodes CASSLSTGTDSPLHF.

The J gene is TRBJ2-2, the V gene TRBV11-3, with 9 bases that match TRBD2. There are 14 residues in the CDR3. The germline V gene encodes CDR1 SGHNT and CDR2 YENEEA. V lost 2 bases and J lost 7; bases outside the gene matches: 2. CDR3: CASSLRREGGELFF. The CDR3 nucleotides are TGTGCCAGCAGCTTAAGGCGGGAGGGCGGGGAGCTGTTTTTT. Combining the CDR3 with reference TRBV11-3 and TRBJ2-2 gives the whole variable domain EAGVVQSPRYKIIEKKQPVAFWCNPISGHNTLYWYLQNLGQGPELLIRYENEEAVDDSQLPKDRFSAERLKGVDSTLKIQPAELGDSAVYLCASSLRREGGELFFGEGSRLTVL.

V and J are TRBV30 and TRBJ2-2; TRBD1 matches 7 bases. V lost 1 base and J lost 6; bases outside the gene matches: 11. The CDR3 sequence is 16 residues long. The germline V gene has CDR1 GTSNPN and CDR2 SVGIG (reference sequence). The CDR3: CAWSALLQGSAGELFF. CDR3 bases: TGTGCCTGGAGTGCTCTCCTACAGGGGTCGGCCGGGGAGCTGTTTTTT.

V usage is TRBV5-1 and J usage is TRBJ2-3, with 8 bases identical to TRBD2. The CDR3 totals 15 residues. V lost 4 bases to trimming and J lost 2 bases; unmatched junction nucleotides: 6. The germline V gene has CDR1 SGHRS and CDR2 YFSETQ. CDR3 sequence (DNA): TGCGCCAGCAGCGGCACCGGACTAGCCACAGATACGCAGTATTTT. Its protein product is CASSGTGLATDTQYF. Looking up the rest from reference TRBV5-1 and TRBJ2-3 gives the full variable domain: KAGVTQTPRYLIKTRGQQVTLSCSPISGHRSVSWYQQTPGQGLQFLFEYFSETQRNKGNFPGRFSGRQFSNSRSEMNVSTLELGDSALYLCASSGTGLATDTQYFGPGTRLTVL.

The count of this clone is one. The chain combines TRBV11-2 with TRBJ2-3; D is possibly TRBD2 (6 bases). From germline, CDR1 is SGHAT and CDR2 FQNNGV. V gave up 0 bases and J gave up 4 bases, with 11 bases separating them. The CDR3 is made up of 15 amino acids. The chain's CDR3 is CASSLEGRGPDTQYF. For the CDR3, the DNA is TGTGCCAGCAGCTTAGAGGGGCGGGGCCCAGATACGCAGTATTTT. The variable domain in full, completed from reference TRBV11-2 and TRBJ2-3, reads EAGVAQSPRYKIIEKRQSVAFWCNPISGHATLYWYQQILGQGPKLLIQFQNNGVVDDSQLPKDRFSAERLKGVDSTLKIQPAKLEDSAVYLCASSLEGRGPDTQYFGPGTRLTVL.

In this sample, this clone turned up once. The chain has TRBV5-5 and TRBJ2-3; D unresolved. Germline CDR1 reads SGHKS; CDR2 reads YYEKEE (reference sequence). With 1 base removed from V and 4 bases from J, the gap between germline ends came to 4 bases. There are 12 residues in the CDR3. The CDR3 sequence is CASSLPADTQYF. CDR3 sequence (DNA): TGTGCCAGCAGCTTGCCCGCAGATACGCAGTATTTT. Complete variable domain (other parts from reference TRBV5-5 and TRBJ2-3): DAGVTQSPTHLIKTRGQQVTLRCSPISGHKSVSWYQQVLGQGPQFIFQYYEKEERGRGNFPDRFSARQFPNYSSELNVNALLLGDSALYLCASSLPADTQYFGPGTRLTVL.

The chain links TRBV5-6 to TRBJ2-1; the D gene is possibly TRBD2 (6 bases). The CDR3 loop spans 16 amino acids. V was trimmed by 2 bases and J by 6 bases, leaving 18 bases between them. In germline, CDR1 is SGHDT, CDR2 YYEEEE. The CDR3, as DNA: TGTGCCAGCAGCTTCCCTATGGCGGGATCGGGCAATGAGCAGTTCTTC. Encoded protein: CASSFPMAGSGNEQFF.

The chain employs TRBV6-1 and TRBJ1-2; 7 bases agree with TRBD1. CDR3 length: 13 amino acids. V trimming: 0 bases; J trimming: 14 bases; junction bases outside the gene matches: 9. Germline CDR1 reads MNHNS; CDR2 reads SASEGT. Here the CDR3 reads CASSEASAGGYTF. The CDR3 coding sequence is TGTGCCAGCAGTGAAGCATCGGCAGGGGGTTATACCTTC.

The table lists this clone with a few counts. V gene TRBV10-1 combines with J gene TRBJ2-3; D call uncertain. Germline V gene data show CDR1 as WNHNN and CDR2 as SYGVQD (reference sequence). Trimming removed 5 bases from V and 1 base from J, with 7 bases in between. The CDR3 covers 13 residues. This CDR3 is CASSLSRTDTQYF. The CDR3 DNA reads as TGCGCCAGCAGTCTTAGCCGCACAGATACGCAGTATTTT.

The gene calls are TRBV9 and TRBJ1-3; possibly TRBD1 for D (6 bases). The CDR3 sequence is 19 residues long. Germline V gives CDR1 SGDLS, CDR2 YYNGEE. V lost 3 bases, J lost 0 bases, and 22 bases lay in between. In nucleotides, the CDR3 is TGTGCCAGCAGCGGGGCCCTGCTGGGAGGGGGACACTCTGGAAACACCATATATTTT. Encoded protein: CASSGALLGGGHSGNTIYF.

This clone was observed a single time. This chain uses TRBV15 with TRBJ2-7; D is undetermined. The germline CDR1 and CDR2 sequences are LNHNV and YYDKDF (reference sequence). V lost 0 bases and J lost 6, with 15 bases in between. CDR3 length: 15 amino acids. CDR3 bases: TGTGCCACCAGCAGAGAAACGGCCACCCTCCTCGAGCAGTACTTC. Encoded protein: CATSRETATLLEQYF.

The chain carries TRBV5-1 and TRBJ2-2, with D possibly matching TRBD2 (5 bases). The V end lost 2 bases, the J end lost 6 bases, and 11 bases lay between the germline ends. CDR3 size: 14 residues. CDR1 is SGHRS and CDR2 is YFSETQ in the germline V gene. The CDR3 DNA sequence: TGCGCCAGCAGCTTCGGAGGTGGGGCCGGGGAGCTGTTTTTT. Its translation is CASSFGGGAGELFF.

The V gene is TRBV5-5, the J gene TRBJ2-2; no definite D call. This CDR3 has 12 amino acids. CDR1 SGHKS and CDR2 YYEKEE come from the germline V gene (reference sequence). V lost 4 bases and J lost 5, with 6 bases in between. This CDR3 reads CASSRDTGELFF. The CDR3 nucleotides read TGTGCCAGCAGCCGAGATACCGGGGAGCTGTTTTTT.

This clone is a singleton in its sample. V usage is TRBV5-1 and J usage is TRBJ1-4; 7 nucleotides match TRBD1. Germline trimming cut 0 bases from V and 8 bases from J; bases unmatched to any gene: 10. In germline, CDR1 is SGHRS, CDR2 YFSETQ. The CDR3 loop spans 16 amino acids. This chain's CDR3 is CASSLAPTGDGEKLFF. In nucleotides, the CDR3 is TGCGCCAGCAGCTTGGCCCCCACAGGGGATGGCGAAAAACTGTTTTTT.

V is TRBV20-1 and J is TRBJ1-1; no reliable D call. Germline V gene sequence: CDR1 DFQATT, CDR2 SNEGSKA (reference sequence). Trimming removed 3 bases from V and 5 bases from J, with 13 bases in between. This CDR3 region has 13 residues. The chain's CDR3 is CSASRGFGTEAFF. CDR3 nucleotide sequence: TGCAGTGCTAGTCGAGGGTTCGGTACTGAAGCTTTCTTT.

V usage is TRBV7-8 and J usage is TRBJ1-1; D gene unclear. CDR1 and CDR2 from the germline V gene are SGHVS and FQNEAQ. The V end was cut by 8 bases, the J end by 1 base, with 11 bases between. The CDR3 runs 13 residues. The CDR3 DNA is TGTGCCAGCCGAACCGGGGAGAACACTGAAGCTTTCTTT. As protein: CASRTGENTEAFF.

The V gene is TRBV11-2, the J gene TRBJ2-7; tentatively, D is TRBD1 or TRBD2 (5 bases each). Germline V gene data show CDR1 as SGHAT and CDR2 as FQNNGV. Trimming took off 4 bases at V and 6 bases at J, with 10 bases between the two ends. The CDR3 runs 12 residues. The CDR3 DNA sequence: TGTGCCAGCAGCTCTACAGGACTCGAGCAGTACTTC. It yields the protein CASSSTGLEQYF.

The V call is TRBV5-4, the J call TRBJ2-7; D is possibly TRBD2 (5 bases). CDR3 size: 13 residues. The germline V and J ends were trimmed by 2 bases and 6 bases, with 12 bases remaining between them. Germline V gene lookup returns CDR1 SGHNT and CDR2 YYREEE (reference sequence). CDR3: CASSFGNAPEQYF. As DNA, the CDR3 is TGTGCCAGCAGCTTCGGGAATGCCCCCGAGCAGTACTTC.

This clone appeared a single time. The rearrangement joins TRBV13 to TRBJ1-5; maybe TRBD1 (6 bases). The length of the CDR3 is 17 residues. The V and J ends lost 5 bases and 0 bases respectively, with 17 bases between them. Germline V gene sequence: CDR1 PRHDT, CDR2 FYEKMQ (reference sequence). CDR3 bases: TGTGCCAGCAGCATACGCCGGGACACCTATAGCAATCAGCCCCAGCATTTT. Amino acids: CASSIRRDTYSNQPQHF.